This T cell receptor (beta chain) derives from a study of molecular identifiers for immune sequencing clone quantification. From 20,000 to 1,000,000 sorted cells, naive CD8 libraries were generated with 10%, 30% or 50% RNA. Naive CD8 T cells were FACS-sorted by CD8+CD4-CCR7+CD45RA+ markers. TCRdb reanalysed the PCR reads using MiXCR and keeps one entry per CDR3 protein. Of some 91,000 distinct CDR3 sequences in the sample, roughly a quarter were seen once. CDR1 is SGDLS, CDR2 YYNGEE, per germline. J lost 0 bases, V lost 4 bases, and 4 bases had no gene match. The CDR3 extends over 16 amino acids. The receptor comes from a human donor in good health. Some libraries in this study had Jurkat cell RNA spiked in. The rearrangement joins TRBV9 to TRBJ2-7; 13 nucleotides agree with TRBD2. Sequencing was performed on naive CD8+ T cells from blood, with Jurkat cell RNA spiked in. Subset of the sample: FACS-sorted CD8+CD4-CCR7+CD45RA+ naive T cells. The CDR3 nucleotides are TGTGCCAGCAGCCCCCGGACTAGCGGGAGCTCCTACGAGCAGTACTTC. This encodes CASSPRTSGSSYEQYF.